This T cell receptor (beta chain) was captured in a study of immune heterogeneity within non-small cell lung tumors. Study information: Of the tumors, 4 were squamous cell, approximately nine non-squamous, and 1 not otherwise specified.

A remark on this clonotype: Its antigen is unknown. Since a much larger clone is just one base distant, this may be a read error.

The study's findings and limits: Identical dominant CDR3 beta clonotypes recurred across a patient's tumor sites, together with site-unique high-frequency clones. For local T-cell clonality, the correlation with local tumor mutational burden was moderate but significant (R around 0.34).

In germline, CDR1 is LGHDT, CDR2 YNNKEL (reference sequence). The CDR3 has 15 amino acids. Each sample used approximately 590 ng of genomic DNA from bulk tumor tissue. Several spatially distant biopsies were obtained per primary tumor intraoperatively. Their non-small cell lung cancer was newly diagnosed and untreated, and the patients underwent curative surgery. Donor patients had newly diagnosed non-small cell lung cancer and were having surgery with curative intent. The TCR beta CDR3 region underwent multiplex PCR amplification with 32 V and 13 J primers. TCRdb reanalysed the multiplex PCR reads using MiXCR and keeps one entry per CDR3 protein. The sample consists of 14,000 to 15,000 distinct CDR3 sequences, 25% to 35% of them appearing once.

The sequencing input was lung tumor tissue. This chain connects TRBV3-1 to TRBJ2-6, with 9 bases lining up with TRBD1. The TCR sequence derives from a man aged 40-49 years with non-small cell lung cancer. The CDR3 reads CASSTGGPGANVPTF. CDR3 DNA sequence: TGTGCCAGCAGTACAGGGGGCCCTGGGGCCAACGTCCCGACTTTC.